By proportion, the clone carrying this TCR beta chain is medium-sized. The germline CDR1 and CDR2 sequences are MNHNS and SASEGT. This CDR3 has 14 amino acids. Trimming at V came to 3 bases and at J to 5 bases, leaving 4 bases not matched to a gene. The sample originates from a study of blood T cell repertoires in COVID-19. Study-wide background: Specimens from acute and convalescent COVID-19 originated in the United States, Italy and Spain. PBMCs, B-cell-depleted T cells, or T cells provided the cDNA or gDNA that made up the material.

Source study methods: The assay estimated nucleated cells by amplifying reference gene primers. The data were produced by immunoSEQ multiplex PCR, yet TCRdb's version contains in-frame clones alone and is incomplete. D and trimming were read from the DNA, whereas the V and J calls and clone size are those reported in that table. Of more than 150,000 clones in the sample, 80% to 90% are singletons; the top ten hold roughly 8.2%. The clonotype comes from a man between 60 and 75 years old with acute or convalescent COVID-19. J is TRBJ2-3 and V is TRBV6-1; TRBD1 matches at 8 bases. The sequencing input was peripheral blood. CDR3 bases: TGTGCCAGCAGTGACATACAGGGGGTAGATACGCAGTATTTT. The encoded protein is CASSDIQGVDTQYF.